Following are 8 T cell receptor beta chains from one sample sequenced in a study of cytomegalovirus exposure and HLA in healthy donors. Clones were sequenced by immunoSEQ multiplex PCR, and TCRdb holds only the in-frame ones, with some missing. The table shows around 150,000 clones, with just under 90% occurring only once. Material for sequencing was PBMCs. The source of these receptors is a woman aged 18-29 years in good health and CMV-seropositive.

The V call is TRBV28, the J call TRBJ1-2, with D possibly being TRBD1 (6 bases). Trimming shortened V by 3 bases and J by 6 bases, and 8 bases separated the two germline ends. The V gene's germline CDR1 is MDHEN and CDR2 SYDVKM. The CDR3 is made up of 12 amino acids. This CDR3 reads CASSFRTDGYTF. The CDR3 DNA follows: TGTGCCAGCAGTTTCCGGACAGATGGCTACACCTTC.

The V call is TRBV5-1, the J call TRBJ2-5; tentative D call: TRBD2 (5 bases). Germline-derived CDR1 and CDR2 are SGHRS and YFSETQ. The CDR3 consists of 16 residues. With 2 bases removed from V and 3 bases from J, the gap between germline ends came to 17 bases. The CDR3 here is CASSFSSGIQEETQYF. The CDR3 bases are TGCGCCAGCAGCTTTTCTTCGGGGATCCAGGAAGAGACCCAGTACTTC.

The chain employs TRBV2 and TRBJ1-2, with 8 bases lining up with TRBD1. CDR1 and CDR2 (germline): SNHLY, FYNNEI. This CDR3 is 15 amino acids long. The V gene end was trimmed by 7 bases and the J gene end by 3 bases; junction bases not matched to a gene: 10. This chain's CDR3 is CASINRQGRDYGYTF. CDR3 nucleotides: TGTGCCAGCATTAATCGACAGGGGCGGGACTATGGCTACACCTTC.

This chain connects TRBV13 to TRBJ2-1, with D maybe TRBD2 (5 bases). The CDR3 sequence is 12 residues long. V lost 6 bases to trimming and J lost 5 bases, with 8 bases between them. The V gene's germline CDR1 is PRHDT and CDR2 FYEKMQ (reference sequence). CDR3: CASSRGNNEQFF. The CDR3 coding sequence is TGTGCCAGCAGTCGGGGAAACAATGAGCAGTTCTTC.

The rearrangement uses TRBV9 and TRBJ2-5; a weak D match, TRBD1 (6 bases). Trimming shortened V by 3 bases and J by 0 bases, and 18 bases separated the two germline ends. CDR3 length: 17 residues. Germline V gives CDR1 SGDLS, CDR2 YYNGEE. CDR3 nucleotide sequence: TGTGCCAGCAGCGGTCCGCCGGGACACCGGTACCAAGAGACCCAGTACTTC. As protein: CASSGPPGHRYQETQYF.

This chain connects TRBV5-4 to TRBJ2-3; TRBD2 aligns across 9 bases. The CDR3 consists of 16 residues. Per the germline V gene, CDR1 is SGHNT and CDR2 is YYREEE (reference sequence). V shed 2 bases and J 5 bases; nucleotides not matched to a gene: 9. In nucleotides, the CDR3 is TGTGCCAGCAGCTTCTTTGCGCGGGAGGGGAGAGATACGCAGTATTTT. Amino acid sequence: CASSFFAREGRDTQYF.

The V and J genes are TRBV11-2 and TRBJ2-7; possible D gene TRBD2, 6 bases. Per germline, CDR1 SGHAT and CDR2 FQNNGV. The CDR3 contains 12 residues. V lost 5 bases to trimming and J lost 4 bases, with 9 bases between them. The CDR3 coding sequence is TGTGCCAGCAGCCGGGGGATATACGAGCAGTACTTC. Its translation is CASSRGIYEQYF.

Details on this clone: Compared with germline, one end of the junction differs, possibly owing to a read error. The gene calls are TRBV7-6 and TRBJ2-7, with 8 bases matching TRBD2. The CDR3 sequence is 13 residues long. Germline V gives CDR1 SGHVS, CDR2 FNYEAQ. CDR3 residues: CASRAGASSEQYF. Written as DNA, the CDR3 is TGTGCCAGCAGAGCGGGAGCTTCCTCCGAGCAGTACTTC. Combining the CDR3 with reference TRBV7-6 and TRBJ2-7 gives the whole variable domain GAGVSQSPRYKVTKRGQDVALRCDPISGHVSLYWYRQALGQGPEFLTYFNYEAQQDKSGLPNDRFSAERPEGSISTLTIQRTEQRDSAMYRCASRAGASSEQYFGPGTRLTVT.